The 24 T cell receptor beta chains in this list originate from one sample, sequenced in a study of Graves' ophthalmopathy and Graves' hyperthyroidism. For repertoire sequencing, the TCR beta CDR3 regions were amplified from RNA transcripts. HTBI-primed first-round RT-PCR preceded second-round multiplex PCR. TCRdb analysed the multiplex PCR reads with MiXCR anew, one entry per CDR3 protein. The data contain around 1.1 million distinct CDR3 sequences, less than 45% of them seen just once; the ten biggest clones take up more than 9.5%. Material: peripheral blood or thyroid tissue (not recorded which). These TCRs come from an adult man with Graves' hyperthyroidism.

This clonotype was counted ten times or more. Here the CDR3 omits its conserved ending phenylalanine or tryptophan, so a read error is the likely source. The DNA is left out, because the CDR3 cannot be placed on it with certainty; the CDR3 is given as TCRdb lists it. The chain links TRBV2 to TRBJ1-1; the D call of TRBD1 is as the table states it, not checked on the DNA. The V gene's germline CDR1 is SNHLY and CDR2 FYNNEI. The CDR3 numbers 10 amino acids, ends counted. The CDR3 region is CASSPGPGLL.

The chain links TRBV20-1 to TRBJ2-7, with 7 bases that match TRBD1. Germline CDR1 DFQATT, CDR2 SNEGSKA (reference sequence). J lost 3 bases, V lost 3 bases, and 11 bases had no gene match. The CDR3 spans 15 residues. The CDR3 sequence is CSASLDGTADYEQYF. The CDR3, as DNA: TGCAGTGCTAGTTTAGACGGGACAGCCGACTACGAGCAGTACTTC.

The V and J genes are TRBV7-8 and TRBJ2-7; 8 bases align to TRBD2. The CDR3 is made up of 15 amino acids. Germline CDR1 and CDR2: SGHVS and FQNEAQ. The J segment lost 2 bases and the V segment lost 6 bases, leaving 9 bases of the junction unmatched. The CDR3 region is CASSLSGSPAYEQYF. CDR3 sequence (DNA): TGTGCCAGCAGTTTGAGCGGGAGTCCAGCCTACGAGCAGTACTTC.

This clonotype was counted ten times or more. In DNA, the CDR3 is TGTGCCAGTAGTACTCGCGGGCGACACGGTGGCTACACCTTC. This sequence encodes CASSTRGRHGGYTF. The chain uses TRBV19 and TRBJ1-2; D is unresolved. The V gene's germline CDR1 is LNHDA and CDR2 SQIVND (reference sequence). This CDR3 contains 14 residues. V was cut by 4 bases and J by 7 bases, with 16 bases left in between.

In this sample, this clonotype turned up many times. V usage is TRBV12-3 or TRBV12-4 and J usage is TRBJ2-7; 10 bases are shared with TRBD1. V trimming: 3 bases; J trimming: 7 bases; junction bases outside the gene matches: 3. The CDR3 totals 13 residues. This CDR3 reads CASSFGTGVEQYF. As DNA, the CDR3 is TGTGCCAGCAGTTTCGGGACAGGGGTAGAGCAGTACTTC.

This clonotype was counted ten times or more. The CDR3 spells CATSDQGAYEQYF. The CDR3 DNA follows: TGTGCCACCAGTGACCAAGGAGCCTACGAGCAGTACTTC. The gene calls are TRBV24-1 and TRBJ2-7; D remains ambiguous. V was pared by 4 bases and J by 2 bases, with 8 bases between. This CDR3 has 13 residues. CDR1 and CDR2 (germline): KGHDR, SFDVKD.

This clonotype has more than one count but fewer than ten. The V call is TRBV7-6, the J call TRBJ2-3, with TRBD2 identical over 13 bases. There are 16 residues in the CDR3. Germline-derived CDR1 and CDR2 are SGHVS and FNYEAQ. Trimming at V came to 5 bases and at J to 2 bases, leaving 4 bases not matched to a gene. The chain's CDR3 is CASSAGTSGTTDTQYF. In DNA form, the CDR3 reads TGTGCCAGCAGCGCAGGGACTAGCGGGACCACAGATACGCAGTATTTT.

The chain employs TRBV19 and TRBJ2-5; D possibly corresponds to TRBD2 (5 bases). Germline loops: CDR1 LNHDA, CDR2 SQIVND (reference sequence). Trimming removed 9 bases at V and 5 bases at J, with 25 bases between. There are 16 residues in the CDR3. This CDR3 is CASTDPGIAPHETQYF. The DNA for the CDR3 is TGTGCCAGCACCGACCCGGGGATAGCCCCTCATGAGACCCAGTACTTC.

The chain couples TRBV12-3 or TRBV12-4 to TRBJ1-6; 7 nucleotides line up with TRBD1. There are 14 residues in the CDR3. Trimming at V came to 6 bases and at J to 10 bases, leaving 9 bases not matched to a gene. This CDR3 is CASRPEDRRSPLHF. The CDR3 region has the DNA TGTGCCAGCAGACCAGAGGACAGGAGGTCACCCCTCCACTTT.

Worth noting for this clonotype: This may stem from a read error, because a much larger clone lies one nucleotide away. The chain is built from TRBV13 and TRBJ1-5; TRBD1 might be the D (5 bases). The CDR3 covers 13 residues. From germline, CDR1 is PRHDT and CDR2 FYEKMQ (reference sequence). CDR3 amino acids: CASSDSFNQPRHF. DNA for the CDR3: TGTGCCAGCAGTGACAGTTTCAATCAGCCCCGGCATTTT.

This rearrangement joins TRBV6-5 to TRBJ2-5; 10 nucleotides agree with TRBD2. Germline trimming cut 2 bases from V and 4 bases from J; bases unmatched to any gene: 13. Germline V gene data show CDR1 as MNHEY and CDR2 as SVGAGI. The CDR3 sequence is 18 residues long. The CDR3 coding sequence is TGTGCCAGCAGTTACCCGCGGGAGCGGGGGGGCCAGAGAGAGACCCAGTACTTC. This sequence encodes CASSYPRERGGQRETQYF.

The table lists this clonotype with a few counts. This chain joins TRBV20-1 and TRBJ1-2; TRBD1 matches at 10 bases. The germline V gene has CDR1 DFQATT and CDR2 SNEGSKA (reference sequence). V lost 6 bases, J lost 4 bases, and 20 bases stayed unmatched. The CDR3 extends over 18 amino acids. CDR3: CSANPPSGTGAQSYGYTF. DNA for the CDR3: TGCAGTGCAAATCCCCCGTCCGGGACAGGGGCGCAGAGCTATGGCTACACCTTC.

This clonotype showed up just a few times. This chain uses TRBV12-3 or TRBV12-4 with TRBJ1-1, with D perhaps matching TRBD1 (5 bases). The V end lost 1 base, the J end lost 9 bases, and 15 bases lay between the germline ends. CDR3 size: 14 residues. Here the CDR3 reads CASSLGAGGVKAFF. The CDR3 coding sequence is TGTGCCAGCAGTTTAGGGGCCGGGGGGGTGAAAGCTTTCTTT.

The sample holds one count of this clonotype. One end of the junction fails to match germline, which may point to a read error. The chain links TRBV5-5 to TRBJ2-7; 9 nucleotides match TRBD1. The CDR3 is 14 amino acids. CDR1 is SGHKS, CDR2 YYEKEE, per germline (reference sequence). The CDR3 sequence: CASSQSQGADEQYF. The CDR3 DNA reads as TGCGCCAGCAGCCAATCACAGGGGGCCGACGAGCAGTACTTC.

This clonotype was counted a few times. The rearrangement joins TRBV4-3 to TRBJ1-6; a possible D gene is TRBD1 (5 bases). The germline V and J ends were trimmed by 0 bases and 9 bases, with 9 bases remaining between them. The CDR3 consists of 14 residues. Germline V gives CDR1 LGHNA, CDR2 YSLEER. As DNA, the CDR3 is TGCGCCAGCAGCCAAGATCCGGGGCGTTCACCCCTCCACTTT. Translated: CASSQDPGRSPLHF.

The chain recombines TRBV20-1 with TRBJ2-5; D unclear. With 3 bases removed from V and 13 bases from J, the gap between germline ends came to 18 bases. Per the germline V gene, CDR1 is DFQATT and CDR2 is SNEGSKA (reference sequence). The CDR3 covers 12 residues. CDR3 bases: TGCAGTGCTAGTCAACATCTCGGGTCCCGGTACTTC. This codes for CSASQHLGSRYF.

This clonotype was detected only a few times. V is TRBV25-1 and J is TRBJ2-3, with 8 bases lining up with TRBD1. The CDR3 has 15 residues. The ends lost 8 bases at V and 4 bases at J; junction bases unmatched: 11. The germline CDR1 and CDR2 sequences are MGHDK and SYGVNS. The CDR3 bases are TGTGCCAGCCCCCCCAGGACAGGGTACCCAGATACGCAGTATTTT. Its protein product is CASPPRTGYPDTQYF.

The rearrangement joins TRBV10-3 to TRBJ1-6; the match to TRBD1 covers 10 bases. Germline V gene data show CDR1 as ENHRY and CDR2 as SYGVKD. The CDR3 is made up of 15 amino acids. V dropped 4 bases and J dropped 10; count of bases not matched to a gene: 7. The CDR3 coding sequence is TGTGCCATCAGTGGCAGACAGGGGGCCGGCTCACCCCTCCACTTT. Translated: CAISGRQGAGSPLHF.

This clonotype was counted at least ten times. The gene calls are TRBV10-3 and TRBJ2-2; a weak D match, TRBD1 (6 bases). This CDR3 spans 15 amino acids. Germline V gene data show CDR1 as ENHRY and CDR2 as SYGVKD. Trimming cost V 3 bases and J 4 bases, with 12 bases left between them. CDR3 DNA sequence: TGTGCCATCAGTGAAAGGCAGGGGAGCACCGGGGAGCTGTTTTTT. Its protein product is CAISERQGSTGELFF.

This chain joins TRBV12-3 or TRBV12-4 and TRBJ1-5, with a weak D call TRBD1 (5 bases). The CDR3 runs to 14 residues. Trimming removed 4 bases from V and 4 bases from J, with 11 bases in between. CDR3 in amino acids: CASSWDSGNQPQHF. In nucleotides, the CDR3 is TGTGCCAGCAGTTGGGACTCTGGGAATCAGCCCCAGCATTTT.

The chain recombines TRBV9 with TRBJ1-6, with 9 bases fitting TRBD1. Germline V gene data show CDR1 as SGDLS and CDR2 as YYNGEE. V lost 5 bases and J lost 8; bases outside the gene matches: 8. The CDR3 runs to 15 residues. The CDR3, as DNA: TGTGCCAGCAGTCCGCCGACAGGGGGTGATTCACCCCTCCACTTT. It translates to CASSPPTGGDSPLHF.

The chain joins TRBV7-9 to TRBJ2-7, with D possibly being TRBD2 (6 bases). V was trimmed by 2 bases and J by 3 bases, leaving 8 bases between them. The CDR3 contains 13 residues. The V gene's germline CDR1 is SEHNR and CDR2 FQNEAQ (reference sequence). CDR3 sequence (DNA): TGTGCCAGCAGCTTACCGGGGGACTACGAGCAGTACTTC. It encodes CASSLPGDYEQYF.

The rearrangement joins TRBV20-1 to TRBJ2-7; 9 positions match TRBD1. This CDR3 has 14 residues. The trim removed 4 bases at V and 7 bases at J, leaving 11 bases unmatched. The germline gives CDR1 DFQATT, CDR2 SNEGSKA (reference sequence). The CDR3 DNA is TGCAGTGCTACCCACGGGACAGGGACGGGAGAGCAGTACTTC. It codes for CSATHGTGTGEQYF.

V and J are TRBV19 and TRBJ2-2; D is perhaps TRBD2 (5 bases). The V end was cut by 7 bases, the J end by 6 bases, with 12 bases between. There are 13 residues in the CDR3. Germline values: CDR1 LNHDA, CDR2 SQIVND (reference sequence). As DNA, the CDR3 is TGTGCCAGTACAAGCGGCATGGCCGGGGAGCTGTTTTTT. Translated: CASTSGMAGELFF.